This TCR beta chain is from a study of naive and memory T cell subsets. The V and J ends lost 3 bases and 6 bases respectively, with 23 bases between them. Looked up from germline, CDR1 is SGHDN and CDR2 is FVKESK. The CDR3 runs 17 residues. This clonotype was picked up many times. As to treatment: skin biopsy from PPD injection site in Mantoux-positive individual. The library had UMIs added by 3' ligation of an oligonucleotide to TCR cDNA. Biopsied sites were PPD injections in people with a positive Mantoux test. Ligated cDNA underwent four rounds of PCR with nested alpha and beta constant region primers and SP2. TCRdb itself ran the UMI-ligation and nested PCR reads through MiXCR, one entry per CDR3 protein. The table lists approximately 22,000 distinct CDR3 sequences, 4.5% to 7% of them singletons.

The chain recombines TRBV14 with TRBJ1-1; D ambiguous. This receptor was obtained from an adult in good health. Sequenced here: skin, sampled from a tuberculin skin test site. CDR3 nucleotides: TGTGCCAGCAGCCACCTCGGACCGGTCTCGGCTGGCGCTGAAGCTTTCTTT. Amino acid sequence: CASSHLGPVSAGAEAFF. Full variable domain (remainder filled in from reference TRBV14 and TRBJ1-1): EAGVTQFPSHSVIEKGQTVTLRCDPISGHDNLYWYRRVMGKEIKFLLHFVKESKQDESGMPNNRFLAERTGGTYSTLKVQPAELEDSGVYFCASSHLGPVSAGAEAFFGQGTRLTVV.